These T cell receptor beta chains were read from a single sample in a study of response to subunit inactivated influenza vaccine. TCRdb independently ran MiXCR on the RT-PCR reads; one entry per CDR3 protein. The data hold 450,000 to 700,000 distinct CDR3 sequences, with around 15% observed a single time. The sequencing here drew on PBMCs from blood, taken 11 to 12 days after vaccination. Source of these receptors: a man aged 45-65 years who received an inactivated influenza vaccine. The CDR3 runs from the conserved cysteine through the conserved F or W.

len	v_gene	j_gene	CDR3aa
15	TRBV12-3/TRBV12-4	TRBJ1-3	CASSLVGTGGNTIYF
16	TRBV15	TRBJ2-3	CATSRGAGGGADTQYF
14	TRBV5-1	TRBJ2-7	CASSLRDRSDEQYF
15	TRBV4-1	TRBJ2-7	CASSLQTGRPYEQYF
15	TRBV27	TRBJ2-1	CASSSPGQGFNEQFF
12	TRBV12-3/TRBV12-4	TRBJ2-3	CASSLGQYTQYF
14	TRBV7-2	TRBJ2-3	CASSLTGGFDTQYF
15	TRBV12-3/TRBV12-4	TRBJ2-3	CASSSEGGSTDTQYF
15	TRBV27	TRBJ2-3	CASSLLADSTDTQYF
15	TRBV12-5	TRBJ2-2	CASDPDREDIGELFF
12	TRBV12-3/TRBV12-4	TRBJ1-2	CASSTIESGYTF
14	TRBV27	TRBJ2-3	CASSYKARTDTQYF
11	TRBV9	TRBJ1-5	CASSDPGPQHF
15	TRBV20-1	TRBJ1-5	CSARDLGHSNQPQHF
14	TRBV12-3/TRBV12-4	TRBJ1-5	CASSPTGLYQPQHF
13	TRBV28	TRBJ1-1	CASSLRGLTEAFF
14	TRBV30	TRBJ2-7	CAWSGAGSTYEQYF
15	TRBV24-1	TRBJ1-2	CATSDRDRLNYGYTF
15	TRBV6-2/TRBV6-3	TRBJ2-4	CASRYRGLAKNIQYF
14	TRBV7-2	TRBJ1-2	CASSPQTGNYGYTF
15	TRBV6-1	TRBJ2-3	CASSEGDRVGDTQYF
14	TRBV15	TRBJ2-3	CATSRDLGPSTQYF
15	TRBV5-1	TRBJ1-1	CASSPRSPRNTEAFF
15	TRBV7-2	TRBJ1-2	CASSPDRTGMGGYTF
16	TRBV18	TRBJ1-1	CASRPETGVGNTEAFF
18	TRBV4-1	TRBJ2-1	CASSQHLGRGLKYNEQFF
15	TRBV5-1	TRBJ1-1	CASSPRDRGNTEAFF
14	TRBV20-1	TRBJ2-5	CSARRGEVRETQYF
16	TRBV3-1	TRBJ2-1	CASSPNLVGSYNEQFF
16	TRBV12-3/TRBV12-4	TRBJ1-5	CASSSFRQGIDQPQHF
14	TRBV6-5	TRBJ1-5	CASSYSRGNQPQHF
15	TRBV10-3	TRBJ2-3	CAISEPGQAADTQYF
14	TRBV5-1	TRBJ2-1	CASSLKSPINEQFF
14	TRBV7-8	TRBJ2-3	CASSLYLWSDTQYF
13	TRBV20-1	TRBJ2-2	CSAQGSSAGELFF
13	TRBV7-9	TRBJ2-1	CASSQQGPREQFF
15	TRBV7-2	TRBJ2-7	CASSLRLATSYEQYF
18	TRBV6-5	TRBJ2-3	CASSYSGTSGRRVDTQYF
16	TRBV5-1	TRBJ2-1	CASSLVASGWGNEQFF